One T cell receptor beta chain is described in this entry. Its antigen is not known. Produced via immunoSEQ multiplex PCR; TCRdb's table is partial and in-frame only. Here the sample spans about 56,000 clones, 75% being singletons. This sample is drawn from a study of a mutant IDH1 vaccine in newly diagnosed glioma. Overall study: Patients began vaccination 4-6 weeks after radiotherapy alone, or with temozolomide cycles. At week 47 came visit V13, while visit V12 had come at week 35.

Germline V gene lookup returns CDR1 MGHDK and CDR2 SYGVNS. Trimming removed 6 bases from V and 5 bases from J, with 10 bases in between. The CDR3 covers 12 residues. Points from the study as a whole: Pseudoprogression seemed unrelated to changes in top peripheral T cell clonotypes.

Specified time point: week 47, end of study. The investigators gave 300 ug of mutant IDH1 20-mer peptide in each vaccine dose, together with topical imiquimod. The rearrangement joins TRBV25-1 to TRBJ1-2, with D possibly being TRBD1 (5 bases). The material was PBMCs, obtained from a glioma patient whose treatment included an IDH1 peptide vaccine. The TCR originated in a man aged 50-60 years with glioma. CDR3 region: CASRMDTYGYTF. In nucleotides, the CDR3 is TGTGCCAGCAGGATGGACACATATGGCTACACCTTC.